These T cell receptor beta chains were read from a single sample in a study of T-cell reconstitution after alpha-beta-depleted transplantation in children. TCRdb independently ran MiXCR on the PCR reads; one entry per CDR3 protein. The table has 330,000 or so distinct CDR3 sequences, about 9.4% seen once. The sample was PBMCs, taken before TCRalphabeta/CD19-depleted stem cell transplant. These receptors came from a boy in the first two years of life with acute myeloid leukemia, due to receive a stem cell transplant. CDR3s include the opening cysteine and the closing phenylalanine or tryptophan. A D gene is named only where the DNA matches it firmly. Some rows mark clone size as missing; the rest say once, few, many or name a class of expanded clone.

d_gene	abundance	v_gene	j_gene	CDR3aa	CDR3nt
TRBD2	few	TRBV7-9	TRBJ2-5	CASSLVGTSGQETQYF	TGTGCCAGCAGCTTAGTAGGGACTAGCGGACAAGAGACCCAGTACTTC
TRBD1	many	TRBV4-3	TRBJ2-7	CASSQGTGGANYEQYF	TGCGCCAGCAGCCAGGGAACAGGGGGCGCGAACTACGAGCAGTACTTC
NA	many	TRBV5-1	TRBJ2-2	CASSLVRAIQEANTGELFF	TGCGCCAGCAGCTTGGTCAGGGCTATTCAAGAAGCGAACACCGGGGAGCTGTTTTTT
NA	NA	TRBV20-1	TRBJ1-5	CSAARPPGRSNQPQHF	TGCAGTGCTGCTAGACCCCCGGGACGAAGCAATCAGCCCCAGCATTTT
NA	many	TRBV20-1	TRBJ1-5	CSGNSSGNQPQHF	TGCAGTGGAAATTCCAGTGGCAATCAGCCCCAGCATTTT
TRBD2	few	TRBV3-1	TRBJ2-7	CASSQGLAGGRTYEQYF	TGTGCCAGCAGCCAAGGACTAGCGGGGGGCCGAACCTACGAGCAGTACTTC
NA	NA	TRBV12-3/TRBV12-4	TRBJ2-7	CASSPTEIYYEQYF	TGTGCCAGCAGTCCGACAGAGATTTACTACGAGCAGTACTTC
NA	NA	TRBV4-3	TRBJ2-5	CASSQARQFQETQYF	TGCGCCAGCAGCCAAGCAAGACAGTTCCAAGAGACCCAGTACTTC
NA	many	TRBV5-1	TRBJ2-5	CASSLDYEETQYF	TGCGCCAGCAGCTTGGACTACGAAGAGACCCAGTACTTC
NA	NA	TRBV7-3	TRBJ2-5	CASSLTRTYQETQYF	TGTGCCAGCAGCTTAACGAGGACCTACCAGGAGACCCAGTACTTC
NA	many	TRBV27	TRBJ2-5	CASRRASQETQYF	TGTGCCAGCAGGCGGGCTAGCCAAGAGACCCAGTACTTC
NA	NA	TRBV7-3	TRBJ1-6	CASSDGGNSPLHF	TGTGCCAGCAGCGACGGCGGAAATTCACCCCTCCACTTT
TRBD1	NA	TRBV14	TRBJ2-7	CASSDPGQGYEQYF	TGTGCCAGCAGCGACCCCGGACAGGGGTACGAGCAGTACTTC
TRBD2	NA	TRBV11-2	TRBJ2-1	CASSFSAAGPAGNEQFF	TGTGCCAGCAGCTTTAGTGCAGCGGGGCCTGCAGGCAATGAGCAGTTCTTC